The clone carrying this TCR beta chain was seen many times. Its antigen remains unidentified. This specimen comes from a study of T cells after yellow fever vaccination. TCRdb independently ran MiXCR on the 5' RACE reads; one entry per CDR3 protein. The repertoire holds roughly 170,000 distinct CDR3 sequences, with approximately 6.2% as singletons. Study-level points and caveats: Abundant bulk-population clonotypes could contaminate the FACS-sorted repertoires. A large majority of primary-vaccination clones showed up again after the booster (96% CD4, around 85% CD8). The CD4 compartment and the CD8 compartment contained a small share of clonotypes in common. Weaker, the secondary response peaked sooner, at day 5 versus 15.

The CDR3 runs to 16 residues. Germline V gives CDR1 SGHTA, CDR2 FQGNSA. Trimming shortened V by 3 bases and J by 5 bases, and 18 bases separated the two germline ends. The specimen comprised CD4+ T cells sorted from PBMCs, sampled on the day of the first yellow fever vaccination. This chain joins TRBV7-2 and TRBJ2-3; a possible D gene is TRBD2 (7 bases). The clonotype comes from a man between 18 and 29 years old who received the YFV17D yellow fever vaccine. The CDR3 nucleotides are TGTGCCAGCAGCTTTAATCGCGCGGGGGCGGGAGATACGCAGTATTTT. Amino acid sequence: CASSFNRAGAGDTQYF.